The 25 T cell receptor beta chains listed next were all sequenced from one sample in a study of blood T cell repertoires in COVID-19. Assay used: immunoSEQ multiplex PCR; TCRdb lists only in-frame clones, some missing. Found here are about 210,000 clones, approximately 90% of them singletons; the top ten hold around 1.2%. What was sequenced was peripheral blood. Source of these receptors: a man younger than 45 with acute or convalescent COVID-19.

The chain carries TRBV25-1 and TRBJ2-7, with D tentatively TRBD2 (5 bases). This CDR3 region has 12 residues. Trimming left V 7 bases short and J 0 bases short, with 7 bases between. CDR1 is MGHDK, CDR2 SYGVNS, per germline. The CDR3 DNA follows: TGTGCCAGCACCGGGAACTCCTACGAGCAGTACTTC. This translates into CASTGNSYEQYF.

The V gene is TRBV6-6, the J gene TRBJ2-5; 12 nucleotides agree with TRBD2. Trimming removed 6 bases from V and 3 bases from J; junction bases left unmatched: 17. Per germline, CDR1 MNHNY and CDR2 SVGAGI (reference sequence). The CDR3 sequence is 19 residues long. In DNA, the CDR3 is TGTGCCAGCAGGCGAAGGCTAGCGGGGGGGGGAGTGTTAAAAGAGACCCAGTACTTC. It translates to CASRRRLAGGGVLKETQYF.

On this clone: In the same sample, other DNA sequences code for this CDR3. V usage is TRBV9 and J usage is TRBJ1-3; D might be TRBD1 (6 bases). The CDR3 is made up of 15 amino acids. The germline V gene encodes CDR1 SGDLS and CDR2 YYNGEE. Trimming left V 0 bases short and J 2 bases short, with 9 bases between. The CDR3 here is CASSVAAGAGNTIYF. DNA for the CDR3: TGTGCCAGCAGCGTAGCGGCAGGGGCTGGAAACACCATATATTTT.

The V gene is TRBV13, the J gene TRBJ2-5, with no clear D. Between the trimmed V and J ends, which lost 0 bases and 2 bases, there was a span of 7 bases. Germline V CDR1 and CDR2: PRHDT, FYEKMQ (reference sequence). The CDR3 has 14 residues. CDR3 region: CASSLGRGQETQYF. Written as DNA, the CDR3 is TGTGCCAGCAGCTTAGGCCGAGGACAAGAGACCCAGTACTTC. Filled out from reference TRBV13 and TRBJ2-5, the complete variable domain reads AAGVIQSPRHLIKEKRETATLKCYPIPRHDTVYWYQQGPGQDPQFLISFYEKMQSDKGSIPDRFSAQQFSDYHSELNMSSLELGDSALYFCASSLGRGQETQYFGPGTRLLVL.

The rearrangement links TRBV4-2 to TRBJ2-1, with a weak D call TRBD2 (6 bases). This CDR3 spans 15 amino acids. From germline, CDR1 is LGHNA and CDR2 YNFKEQ. Trimming removed 0 bases at V and 4 bases at J, with 10 bases between. The CDR3 nucleotides are TGTGCCAGCAGCCAAGATAGCGGAGGATACAATGAGCAGTTCTTC. It encodes CASSQDSGGYNEQFF.

This chain joins TRBV6-5 and TRBJ2-2, with a possible D match to TRBD1 (6 bases). Per the germline V gene, CDR1 is MNHEY and CDR2 is SVGAGI. This CDR3 is 13 amino acids long. V lost 6 bases, J lost 7 bases, and 12 bases lay in between. The CDR3 protein is CASRRTGHGELFF. The CDR3 region has the DNA TGTGCCAGCAGACGCACAGGGCACGGGGAGCTGTTTTTT.

The CDR3 is CASSKGGQAFF. CDR3 in DNA: TGTGCCAGCAGTAAAGGGGGTCAAGCTTTCTTT. The chain joins TRBV27 to TRBJ1-1, with a tentative D call TRBD1 (6 bases). V shed 5 bases and J shed 9 bases, with 10 bases lying between them. CDR3 length equals 11 residues. CDR1 is MNHEY, CDR2 SMNVEV, per germline (reference sequence).

The chain employs TRBV7-9 and TRBJ2-1; 11 nucleotides agree with TRBD2. The CDR3 spans 15 residues. Germline V gene lookup returns CDR1 SEHNR and CDR2 FQNEAQ (reference sequence). Trimming took 5 bases from V and 4 from J; bases not matched to a gene: 4. CDR3 in amino acids: CASSAGLAAYNEQFF. The CDR3 region has the DNA TGTGCCAGCAGCGCGGGACTAGCGGCTTACAATGAGCAGTTCTTC.

This chain connects TRBV7-2 to TRBJ2-3; D remains ambiguous. Germline lookup yields CDR1 SGHTA and CDR2 FQGNSA. V shed 8 bases and J shed 1 base, with 13 bases lying between them. There are 14 residues in the CDR3. The CDR3 here is CASFRSSRTDTQYF. DNA for the CDR3: TGTGCCAGCTTTCGGTCGAGTCGCACAGATACGCAGTATTTT.

This sequence joins TRBV28 and TRBJ1-4; TRBD1 matches at 10 bases. Germline-derived CDR1 and CDR2 are MDHEN and SYDVKM. The CDR3 covers 15 residues. Unmatched junction bases numbered 4, after V lost 2 bases and J lost 7 bases. CDR3 coding DNA: TGTGCCAGCAGTTTAGGGGGACAGGGGAGTGAAAAACTGTTTTTT. This gives the protein CASSLGGQGSEKLFF.

V is TRBV27 and J is TRBJ2-1; D is ambiguous. CDR3 length: 15 amino acids. The V end lost 2 bases, the J end lost 0 bases, and 8 bases lay between the germline ends. Per the germline V gene, CDR1 is MNHEY and CDR2 is SMNVEV (reference sequence). The DNA of the CDR3 is TGTGCCAGCAGTTTAGTCTGGGCCTCCTACAATGAGCAGTTCTTC. Its translation: CASSLVWASYNEQFF.

The chain couples TRBV6-5 to TRBJ1-2; weak D call: TRBD1 (6 bases). Trimming cost V 5 bases and J 4 bases, with 11 bases left between them. CDR3 size: 13 residues. Germline CDR1 is MNHEY and CDR2 is SVGAGI. The CDR3 nucleotides are TGTGCCAGCAGTAAGGACAGACTCTATGGCTACACCTTC. Its translation: CASSKDRLYGYTF.

The V gene is TRBV29-1, the J gene TRBJ2-3; 7 nucleotides agree with TRBD2. V gave up 0 bases and J gave up 3 bases; unmatched junction bases: 9. The CDR3 contains 16 residues. CDR1 and CDR2 (germline): SQVTM, ANQGSEA. CDR3 nucleotide sequence: TGCAGCGTTGAAGATCTGGCGGGAGAGTTTACAGATACGCAGTATTTT. As protein: CSVEDLAGEFTDTQYF.

This rearrangement joins TRBV19 to TRBJ1-2, with 10 bases aligning to TRBD1. With V trimmed by 3 bases and J by 7 bases, 11 bases remained unmatched. The CDR3 sequence is 16 residues long. Germline values: CDR1 LNHDA, CDR2 SQIVND (reference sequence). CDR3 DNA sequence: TGTGCCAGTAGTATGATGTTGACAGGGGGCAATCGTGGCTACACCTTC. This gives the protein CASSMMLTGGNRGYTF.

This sequence joins TRBV5-1 and TRBJ1-2, with D maybe TRBD1 (5 bases). V lost 1 base to trimming and J lost 1 base, with 11 bases between them. The CDR3 sequence is 15 residues long. From germline, CDR1 is SGHRS and CDR2 YFSETQ. Written as DNA, the CDR3 is TGCGCCAGCAGCTTGACAGGCAGAGATAACTATGGCTACACCTTC. Residues: CASSLTGRDNYGYTF.

This rearrangement joins TRBV28 to TRBJ2-2; perhaps TRBD2 as D (6 bases). Germline V CDR1 and CDR2: MDHEN, SYDVKM. This CDR3 region has 15 residues. V was clipped by 2 bases and J by 6 bases, with 13 bases between them. The CDR3 nucleotides are TGTGCCAGCAGTTTAGGGCCCAGGAGGGCCGGGGAGCTGTTTTTT. Amino acids: CASSLGPRRAGELFF.

This chain joins TRBV5-1 and TRBJ2-2, with 7 bases matching TRBD1. Germline values: CDR1 SGHRS, CDR2 YFSETQ. This CDR3 is 16 amino acids long. With 2 bases clipped from V and 5 bases from J, the junction kept 9 bases outside the gene matches. The CDR3 spells CASSLNRDSFTGELFF. The CDR3 coding sequence is TGCGCCAGCAGCTTAAACCGGGACAGCTTTACCGGGGAGCTGTTTTTT.

The J gene is TRBJ1-1, the V gene TRBV4-2; maybe TRBD1 (6 bases). Trimming stripped 1 base from V and 5 bases from J, with 14 bases between. Germline V lookup: CDR1 LGHNA, CDR2 YNFKEQ. This CDR3 has 15 amino acids. The CDR3 DNA reads as TGTGCCAGCAGCCAAGGAGCAGGGGCAGTGACTGAAGCTTTCTTT. Residues: CASSQGAGAVTEAFF.

This sequence joins TRBV9 and TRBJ1-1, with a weak D call TRBD1 (6 bases). CDR1 is SGDLS and CDR2 is YYNGEE in the germline V gene. V shed 5 bases and J shed 0 bases, with 14 bases lying between them. The CDR3 length is 15 residues. The CDR3 loop is CASSVLTGMNTEAFF. CDR3 coding DNA: TGTGCCAGCAGTGTGTTGACAGGCATGAACACTGAAGCTTTCTTT.

V usage is TRBV7-3 and J usage is TRBJ2-1; D is perhaps TRBD1 (6 bases). There are 15 residues in the CDR3. V was cut by 2 bases and J by 6 bases, with 14 bases left in between. Germline V gene lookup returns CDR1 SGHTA and CDR2 FQGTGA. As DNA, the CDR3 is TGTGCCAGCAGCTTACAAGGGGGAATCGGCAATGAGCAGTTCTTC. Its protein is CASSLQGGIGNEQFF. The entire variable domain, with the rest obtained from reference TRBV7-3 and TRBJ2-1, is as follows: GAGVSQTPSNKVTEKGKYVELRCDPISGHTALYWYRQSLGQGPEFLIYFQGTGAADDSGLPNDRFFAVRPEGSVSTLKIQRTERGDSAVYLCASSLQGGIGNEQFFGPGTRLTVL.

The genes are TRBV6-5 and TRBJ1-4; D is uncertain. The V and J ends lost 6 bases and 5 bases respectively, with 16 bases between them. Per germline, CDR1 MNHEY and CDR2 SVGAGI. The CDR3 contains 15 residues. The CDR3 bases are TGTGCCAGCAGGTCCCCCGGCGGGAAGAATGAAAAACTGTTTTTT. This encodes CASRSPGGKNEKLFF.

The CDR3 DNA sequence: TGTGCCAGTAGGACAGGACAGGGTGGGAGAAGTCAGCCCCAGCATTTT. Translation: CASRTGQGGRSQPQHF. The chain carries TRBV19 and TRBJ1-5, with 8 bases matching TRBD1. CDR3 length equals 16 residues. With V trimmed by 6 bases and J by 6 bases, 13 bases remained unmatched. Looked up from germline, CDR1 is LNHDA and CDR2 is SQIVND (reference sequence).

The chain is built from TRBV5-1 and TRBJ2-3; the match to TRBD1 covers 8 bases. Germline CDR1 and CDR2: SGHRS and YFSETQ. Trimming took 3 bases from V and 4 from J; bases not matched to a gene: 7. This CDR3 has 15 amino acids. The CDR3 nucleotides are TGCGCCAGCAGCTCCGGACAGGGAAAAGCAGATACGCAGTATTTT. Its translation: CASSSGQGKADTQYF.

The J gene is TRBJ1-2, the V gene TRBV6-1; possibly TRBD1 for D (5 bases). Trimming stripped 3 bases from V and 4 bases from J, with 18 bases between. Per germline, CDR1 MNHNS and CDR2 SASEGT. This CDR3 contains 16 residues. In DNA, the CDR3 is TGTGCCAGCAGTGAGGAGTACTCAGGGATTCGCTATGGCTACACCTTC. Amino acids: CASSEEYSGIRYGYTF.

The rearrangement joins TRBV5-6 to TRBJ2-5; a weak D match, TRBD2 (7 bases). CDR1 is SGHDT, CDR2 YYEEEE, per germline. V was pared by 0 bases and J by 5 bases, with 14 bases between. CDR3 size: 15 residues. CDR3 protein: CASSLVSGGWETQYF. The CDR3 coding sequence is TGTGCCAGCAGCTTGGTTTCGGGGGGCTGGGAGACCCAGTACTTC.